Shown below are 15 T cell receptor beta chains from a single sample sequenced in a study of T-cell memory formation after mild COVID-19 (dated by TCRdb to the early 2020s). The library was obtained by 5' RACE. TCRdb records Illumina NovaSeq 6000 as the sequencer. TCRdb reran the public reads through fastp at Q25 and MiXCR, keeping productive beta chains. Each entry is one CDR3 protein sequence, shown with its most common DNA and genes. A total of 100,000 to 150,000 distinct CDR3 sequences appear in this sample, over 15% of them only once. Roughly 5% of the sample comes from the top ten. Sequenced sample: PBMCs or a T cell subset sorted from them (not recorded which). These receptors were taken from a man aged 18 to 35 who had mild COVID-19 (a few samples of this study predate the infection). The sample titles of this study are shuffled in the database, so cell type and time point are left out; the donor was told from shared clones.

In nucleotides, the CDR3 is TGCGCCAGCAGCTGGGGGAGGAGCGATGAGCAGTTCTTC. The encoded protein is CASSWGRSDEQFF. The chain uses TRBV5-1 and TRBJ2-1, with D perhaps matching TRBD2 (6 bases). V lost 3 bases to trimming and J lost 8 bases, with 12 bases between them. The CDR3 totals 13 residues. Germline V CDR1 and CDR2: SGHRS, YFSETQ.

This clonotype came up a few times. The V and J genes are TRBV20-1 and TRBJ2-7; possibly TRBD2 for D (7 bases). Germline-derived CDR1 and CDR2 are DFQATT and SNEGSKA (reference sequence). The CDR3 has 13 amino acids. V lost 6 bases, J lost 3 bases, and 15 bases lay in between. CDR3 bases: TGCAGTGCCCGTAAGGGGGGGGGCTACGAGCAGTACTTC. This encodes CSARKGGGYEQYF.

CDR3 in amino acids: CASSELGQNTDTQYF. The CDR3 nucleotides read TGTGCCAGCAGTGAGTTAGGACAGAACACAGATACGCAGTATTTT. The chain uses TRBV2 and TRBJ2-3; possibly TRBD1 for D (6 bases). The CDR3 spans 15 residues. The germline V and J ends were trimmed by 3 bases and 2 bases, with 12 bases remaining between them. Germline CDR1 and CDR2: SNHLY and FYNNEI.

This clonotype turned up a few times. The V gene is TRBV7-2, the J gene TRBJ1-4; 7 bases are a match to TRBD1. Germline loops: CDR1 SGHTA, CDR2 FQGNSA. V lost 5 bases, J lost 4 bases, and 7 bases stayed unmatched. The CDR3 loop spans 15 amino acids. CDR3 sequence reads: CASSTRQGNNEKLFF. The CDR3 DNA reads TGTGCCAGCAGCACCCGACAGGGCAATAATGAAAAACTGTTTTTT.

This clonotype appeared a few times. The chain recombines TRBV5-1 with TRBJ2-5; D ambiguous. CDR1 SGHRS and CDR2 YFSETQ come from the germline V gene. V gave up 4 bases and J gave up 5 bases, with 18 bases separating them. The CDR3 spans 15 residues. The CDR3 sequence: CASSLTFGPGETQYF. CDR3 sequence (DNA): TGCGCCAGCAGCCTTACCTTCGGGCCCGGGGAGACCCAGTACTTC.

This clonotype was observed a handful of times. The J gene is TRBJ1-1, the V gene TRBV12-3 or TRBV12-4; D call uncertain. The length of the CDR3 is 14 residues. V dropped 6 bases and J dropped 2 bases, with 13 bases sitting between them. The DNA of the CDR3 is TGTGCCAGCAGGCATCGGACCACAAACACTGAAGCTTTCTTT. Translation gives CASRHRTTNTEAFF.

The rearrangement uses TRBV20-1 and TRBJ2-1; 8 positions match TRBD2. The V segment lost 2 bases and the J segment 4 bases; nucleotides outside the gene matches: 10. The CDR3 is 16 amino acids. The V gene's germline CDR1 is DFQATT and CDR2 SNEGSKA (reference sequence). Written as DNA, the CDR3 is TGCAGTGCTAGACCGCGACTAGCGATGGGGTACAATGAGCAGTTCTTC. This codes for CSARPRLAMGYNEQFF.

The chain is built from TRBV12-3 or TRBV12-4 and TRBJ2-1, with TRBD2 matching over 7 bases. V gave up 6 bases and J gave up 7 bases; unmatched junction bases: 12. The CDR3 extends over 15 amino acids. CDR3 in DNA: TGTGCCAGCAGAGCGGGGATCTCCCCCGGGAATGAGCAGTTCTTC. Its translation: CASRAGISPGNEQFF.

The chain carries TRBV20-1 and TRBJ2-5, with 9 bases fitting TRBD2. With 3 bases clipped from V and 5 bases from J, the junction kept 16 bases outside the gene matches. The CDR3 is 17 residues long. Germline V gives CDR1 DFQATT, CDR2 SNEGSKA (reference sequence). In DNA form, the CDR3 reads TGCAGTGCTAGCCCCGAGTACCTGCGGGGGGGGCAGGAGACCCAGTACTTC. Amino acids: CSASPEYLRGGQETQYF.

This clonotype occurred a few times. The J gene is TRBJ2-6, the V gene TRBV7-8, with D unclear. Between the trimmed V and J ends, which lost 0 bases and 2 bases, there was a span of 8 bases. Per the germline V gene, CDR1 is SGHVS and CDR2 is FQNEAQ. CDR3 size: 16 residues. The CDR3 region has the DNA TGTGCCAGCAGCTTAGCGTTCCTAGCTGGGGCCAACGTCCTGACTTTC. Its translation: CASSLAFLAGANVLTF.

This clonotype was seen a few times. V is TRBV10-2 and J is TRBJ2-1; D ambiguous. Trimming took 6 bases from V and 2 from J, leaving 14 bases between them. The CDR3 sequence is 15 residues long. CDR1 and CDR2 (germline): WSHSY, SAAADI. The CDR3 sequence is CASREVGLTYNEQFF. In DNA, the CDR3 is TGCGCCAGCAGGGAAGTTGGTCTAACCTACAATGAGCAGTTCTTC.

This clonotype was seen a single time. This chain links TRBV9 with TRBJ1-1; the D is unclear. There are 13 residues in the CDR3. V lost 0 bases and J lost 0, with 3 bases in between. The V gene's germline CDR1 is SGDLS and CDR2 YYNGEE. The CDR3 loop reads CASSVDLNTEAFF. CDR3 nucleotide sequence: TGTGCCAGCAGCGTAGACCTGAACACTGAAGCTTTCTTT.

The chain uses TRBV29-1 and TRBJ2-7, with D unclear. The V gene lost 6 bases and the J gene lost 0 bases, with 12 bases spanning the gap. The germline CDR1 and CDR2 sequences are SQVTM and ANQGSEA. The CDR3 is 13 amino acids. The CDR3 is CSVELALSYEQYF. CDR3 DNA sequence: TGCAGCGTGGAACTCGCCCTCTCCTACGAGCAGTACTTC.

The chain employs TRBV6-2 or TRBV6-3 and TRBJ2-7; 10 bases are a match to TRBD2. The germline CDR1 and CDR2 sequences are MNHEY and SVGEGT. J lost 5 bases, V lost 5 bases, and 6 bases had no gene match. The CDR3 has 14 amino acids. The CDR3 DNA sequence: TGTGCCAGCAGTCCGAGCGGGGGGGCCGACGAGCAGTACTTC. Residues: CASSPSGGADEQYF.

This chain connects TRBV11-2 to TRBJ2-1; perhaps D is TRBD1 or TRBD2 (5 bases each). The V end was cut by 8 bases, the J end by 0 bases, with 17 bases between. The CDR3 extends over 16 amino acids. CDR1 is SGHAT and CDR2 is FQNNGV in the germline V gene. DNA of the CDR3: TGTGCCAGCCAAAGGGGCGGGTGGAGCTCCTACAATGAGCAGTTCTTC. It yields the protein CASQRGGWSSYNEQFF. The full variable domain, completed using reference TRBV11-2 and TRBJ2-1, is EAGVAQSPRYKIIEKRQSVAFWCNPISGHATLYWYQQILGQGPKLLIQFQNNGVVDDSQLPKDRFSAERLKGVDSTLKIQPAKLEDSAVYLCASQRGGWSSYNEQFFGPGTRLTVL.